These 16 T cell receptor beta chains share one sample of origin, sequenced in a study of blood T cell repertoires in COVID-19. Sequenced by immunoSEQ multiplex PCR; TCRdb stores in-frame clones only, minus some. The sample holds 63,000 or so clones, 82% seen once. The sequencing input was peripheral blood. The receptors originated from a man older than 75 with active COVID-19.

V gene TRBV19 combines with J gene TRBJ2-7; D might be TRBD1 (5 bases). This CDR3 comprises 15 residues. In germline, CDR1 is LNHDA, CDR2 SQIVND (reference sequence). V was cut by 1 base and J by 3 bases, with 13 bases left in between. The chain's CDR3 is CASSIGWQGYYEQYF. In nucleotides, the CDR3 is TGTGCCAGTAGTATAGGCTGGCAGGGATACTACGAGCAGTACTTC.

CDR3 in amino acids: CASSVVPTEGGELFF. The CDR3 region has the DNA TGTGCCAGCAGCGTAGTACCGACAGAAGGCGGGGAGCTGTTTTTT. The chain employs TRBV9 and TRBJ2-2; perhaps TRBD1 as D (5 bases). This CDR3 spans 15 amino acids. Trimming removed 0 bases at V and 7 bases at J, with 13 bases between. Germline lookup yields CDR1 SGDLS and CDR2 YYNGEE.

The chain links TRBV14 to TRBJ2-5, with 7 bases aligning to TRBD1. The germline V gene has CDR1 SGHDN and CDR2 FVKESK. There are 14 residues in the CDR3. After removal of 0 bases from V and 9 bases from J, the junction contained 7 bases not matched to a gene. CDR3: CASSQDVRGLAQYF. CDR3 bases: TGTGCCAGCAGCCAAGATGTCAGGGGGTTGGCCCAGTACTTC.

This clone was detected only once. V usage is TRBV5-1 and J usage is TRBJ2-7; D is possibly TRBD1 (6 bases). V lost 6 bases and J 0 bases, leaving 16 bases between the germline ends. This CDR3 has 15 residues. Looked up from germline, CDR1 is SGHRS and CDR2 is YFSETQ. In DNA form, the CDR3 reads TGCGCCAGCAACTCCCTCCGGGACAACTCCTACGAGCAGTACTTC. Translated, it gives CASNSLRDNSYEQYF.

J is TRBJ2-7 and V is TRBV6-2 or TRBV6-3; 7 bases fit TRBD1. The V gene's germline CDR1 is MNHEY and CDR2 SVGEGT. This CDR3 region has 16 residues. Trimming cost V 6 bases and J 6 bases; bases outside gene matches: 17. CDR3 bases: TGTGCCAGCAGCGGACAGGCAGCATCAATATCCAGCGAGCAGTACTTC. Its translation: CASSGQAASISSEQYF.

This clone has more than one count but fewer than ten. As DNA, the CDR3 is TGTGCCAGCAGCCAACTAGCGGGAGGCCCCGGGGAGCTGTTTTTT. It codes for CASSQLAGGPGELFF. V gene TRBV3-1 (or the pseudogene TRBV3-2) combines with J gene TRBJ2-2, with 11 bases matching TRBD2. The CDR3 consists of 15 residues. The V and J ends lost 2 bases and 6 bases, in that order; junction bases with no gene match: 2. Germline V gene lookup returns CDR1 LGHDT and CDR2 YNNKEL (reference sequence).

The chain has TRBV12-3 or TRBV12-4 and TRBJ2-5; TRBD1 is a possible D gene (6 bases). The CDR3 covers 13 residues. The V end was cut by 4 bases, the J end by 0 bases, with 6 bases between. CDR3 sequence: CASSWTDQETQYF. In DNA form, the CDR3 reads TGTGCCAGCAGTTGGACAGACCAAGAGACCCAGTACTTC.

The V gene is TRBV30, the J gene TRBJ1-4; TRBD1 matches 9 bases. J lost 8 bases, V lost 0 bases, and 4 bases had no gene match. CDR1 GTSNPN and CDR2 SVGIG come from the germline V gene (reference sequence). The CDR3 runs 14 residues. CDR3 sequence (DNA): TGTGCCTGGAGTGTACAGGGGGCGGGCGAAAAACTGTTTTTT. Translated, it gives CAWSVQGAGEKLFF.

The genes are TRBV6-5 and TRBJ1-5; 7 bases are a match to TRBD1. The CDR3 runs to 15 residues. V lost 2 bases, J lost 7 bases, and 8 bases stayed unmatched. From germline, CDR1 is MNHEY and CDR2 SVGAGI. CDR3 DNA sequence: TGTGCCAGCAGTTACGCGAGGGGGCATGACCAGCCCCAGCATTTT. Translation: CASSYARGHDQPQHF.

The chain carries TRBV6-6 and TRBJ1-5, with a tentative D call TRBD1 (5 bases). Trimming took 4 bases from V and 4 from J, leaving 14 bases between them. The germline CDR1 and CDR2 sequences are MNHNY and SVGAGI (reference sequence). The CDR3 sequence is 15 residues long. As DNA, the CDR3 is TGTGCCAGCAGTTCGGGTCAGGGAAAGAATCAGCCCCAGCATTTT. This gives the protein CASSSGQGKNQPQHF.

This chain connects TRBV27 to TRBJ2-1; TRBD2 matches 14 bases. The V gene end was trimmed by 5 bases and the J gene end by 7 bases; junction bases not matched to a gene: 7. Per the germline V gene, CDR1 is MNHEY and CDR2 is SMNVEV (reference sequence). The CDR3 runs to 16 residues. In nucleotides, the CDR3 is TGTGCCAGCAGTCCCCTGGGACTAGCGGGAGTGAATGAGCAGTTCTTC. Amino acid sequence: CASSPLGLAGVNEQFF.

The rearrangement joins TRBV14 to TRBJ2-7, with 9 bases identical to TRBD2. V dropped 4 bases and J dropped 7; count of bases not matched to a gene: 5. The V gene's germline CDR1 is SGHDN and CDR2 FVKESK. This CDR3 has 13 residues. The CDR3 sequence: CASSPAGGAEQYF. The CDR3 coding sequence is TGTGCCAGCAGCCCGGCGGGAGGGGCGGAGCAGTACTTC.

Many counts were recorded for this clone. The chain joins TRBV18 to TRBJ2-4; 15 bases match TRBD2. CDR3 length: 20 residues. Trimming cost V 0 bases and J 0 bases; bases outside gene matches: 6. The germline V gene has CDR1 KGHSH and CDR2 LQKENI. The CDR3 is CASSPPGTSGGTLAKNIQYF. In nucleotides, the CDR3 is TGTGCCAGCTCACCACCTGGGACTAGCGGGGGGACCCTAGCCAAAAACATTCAGTACTTC.

Of note for this clone: Relative to the germline gene, one junction end is altered; a read error may explain this. V usage is TRBV7-7 and J usage is TRBJ2-5; D is possibly TRBD2 (5 bases). The J call is in doubt because the DNA end fits TRBJ2-7 better. CDR1 SSHAT and CDR2 FNYEAQ come from the germline V gene (reference sequence). CDR3 length equals 14 residues. This chain's CDR3 is CASSFASSGYEQYF. CDR3 DNA: TGTGCTAGCAGCTTTGCTTCCTCGGGGTACGAGCAGTACTTC.

This chain uses TRBV6-2 or TRBV6-3 with TRBJ2-7; D possibly corresponds to TRBD2 (6 bases). Germline-derived CDR1 and CDR2 are MNHEY and SVGEGT. This CDR3 has 17 amino acids. V lost 2 bases to trimming and J lost 4 bases, with 21 bases between them. Written as DNA, the CDR3 is TGTGCCAGCAGTTACCTCGAAGGGGCGGGACGTAGGTACGAGCAGTACTTC. Translated: CASSYLEGAGRRYEQYF.

The chain is built from TRBV27 and TRBJ2-3, with TRBD2 as a possible D gene (6 bases). The CDR3 consists of 17 residues. The V and J ends lost 3 bases and 3 bases respectively, with 19 bases between them. Germline loops: CDR1 MNHEY, CDR2 SMNVEV (reference sequence). The CDR3 sequence: CASSFGWRETGTDTQYF. For the CDR3, the DNA is TGTGCCAGCAGTTTTGGTTGGAGGGAAACCGGTACAGATACGCAGTATTTT.